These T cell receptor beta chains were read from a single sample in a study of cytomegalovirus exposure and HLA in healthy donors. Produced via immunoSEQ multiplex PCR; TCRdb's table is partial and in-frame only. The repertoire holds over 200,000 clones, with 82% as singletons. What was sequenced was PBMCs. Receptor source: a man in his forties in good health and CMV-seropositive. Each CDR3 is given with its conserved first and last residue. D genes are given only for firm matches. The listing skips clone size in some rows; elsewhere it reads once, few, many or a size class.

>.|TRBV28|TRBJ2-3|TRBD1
CASSLSDRDTDTQYF
TGTGCCAGCAGTTTATCCGACAGGGACACAGATACGCAGTATTTT
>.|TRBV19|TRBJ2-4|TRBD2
CASSILLAGVVNIQYF
TGTGCCAGTAGTATTCTTCTAGCGGGAGTGGTGAACATTCAGTACTTC
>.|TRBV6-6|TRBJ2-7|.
CASSHFGTTYEQYF
TGTGCCAGCAGTCACTTCGGGACAACCTACGAGCAGTACTTC
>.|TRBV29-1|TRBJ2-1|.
CSVGRGDEQFF
TGCAGCGTGGGCAGGGGGGATGAGCAGTTCTTC
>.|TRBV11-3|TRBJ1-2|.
CASSLVGRGYTF
TGTGCCAGCAGCTTAGTGGGCCGTGGCTACACCTTC
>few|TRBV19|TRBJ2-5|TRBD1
CASTPGTGHNLWYQETQYF
TGTGCCAGTACCCCCGGGACAGGGCACAACCTTTGGTACCAAGAGACCCAGTACTTC
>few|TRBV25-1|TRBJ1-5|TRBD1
CASSDHRGQPQHF
TGTGCCAGCAGTGATCACAGGGGTCAGCCCCAGCATTTT
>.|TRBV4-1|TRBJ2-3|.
CASSPKPSGTQYF
TGCGCCAGCAGCCCAAAACCTAGTGGTACGCAGTATTTT
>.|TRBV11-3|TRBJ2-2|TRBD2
CASSPTSGRGTGELFF
TGTGCCAGCAGCCCGACTAGCGGGAGGGGCACCGGGGAGCTGTTTTTT
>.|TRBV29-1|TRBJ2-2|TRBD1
CSVGDRGTTGELFF
TGCAGCGTTGGGGACAGGGGGACCACCGGGGAGCTGTTTTTT
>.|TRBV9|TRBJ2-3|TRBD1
CASSVVGTGEDTQYF
TGTGCCAGCAGCGTAGTCGGGACAGGGGAAGATACGCAGTATTTT
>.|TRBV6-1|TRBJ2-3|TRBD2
CASSAFSMGGPDTQYF
TGTGCCAGCAGTGCCTTTTCAATGGGAGGGCCAGATACGCAGTATTTT
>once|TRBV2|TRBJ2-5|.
CASSENPGRPGETQYF
TGTGCCAGCAGTGAAAACCCCGGACGCCCGGGGGAGACCCAGTACTTC
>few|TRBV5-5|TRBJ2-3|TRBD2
CASSVSGIGSDTQYF
TGTGCCAGCAGCGTTAGCGGGATAGGCTCAGATACGCAGTATTTT
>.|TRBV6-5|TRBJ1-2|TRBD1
CASSYRGPNYGYTF
TGTGCCAGCAGTTACAGGGGGCCGAACTATGGCTACACCTTC
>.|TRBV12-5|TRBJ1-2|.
CASGFQGYGFDYGYTF
TGTGCTAGTGGTTTTCAGGGTTACGGTTTCGACTATGGCTACACCTTC
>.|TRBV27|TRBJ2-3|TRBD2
CASSLLGLGTKSDTQYF
TGTGCCAGCAGTTTATTAGGGCTCGGGACTAAATCGGATACGCAGTATTTT
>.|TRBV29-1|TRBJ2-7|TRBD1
CSVEGDRSSSSYEQYF
TGCAGCGTTGAAGGGGACAGGTCGAGTAGCTCCTACGAGCAGTACTTC
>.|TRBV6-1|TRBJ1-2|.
CASSENEGGYGYTF
TGTGCCAGCAGTGAAAACGAAGGAGGGTATGGCTACACCTTC
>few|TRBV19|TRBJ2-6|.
CASSPGYSGANVLTF
TGTGCCAGTAGCCCAGGATACTCTGGGGCCAACGTCCTGACTTTC
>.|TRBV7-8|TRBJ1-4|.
CASSPSRVIEKLFF
TGTGCCAGCAGCCCCTCACGGGTAATTGAAAAACTGTTTTTT
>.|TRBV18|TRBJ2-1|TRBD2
CASSPPGLAGPYNEQFF
TGTGCCAGCTCACCACCGGGACTAGCGGGACCCTACAATGAGCAGTTCTTC
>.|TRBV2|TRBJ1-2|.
CASITQGIYGYTF
TGTGCCAGCATAACTCAGGGGATCTATGGCTACACCTTC
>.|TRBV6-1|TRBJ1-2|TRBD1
CASSTGVDGYTF
TGTGCCAGCAGCACAGGGGTGGATGGCTACACCTTC
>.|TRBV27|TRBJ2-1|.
CASSSTGNNEQFF
TGTGCCAGCAGTTCCACAGGGAACAATGAGCAGTTCTTC
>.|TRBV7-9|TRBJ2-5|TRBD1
CASSYIRDRGHETQYF
TGTGCCAGCAGTTACATCCGGGACAGGGGGCACGAGACCCAGTACTTC
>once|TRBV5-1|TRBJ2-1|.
CASSLVSGEYNEQFF
TGCGCCAGCAGCTTGGTTTCAGGGGAGTACAATGAGCAGTTCTTC
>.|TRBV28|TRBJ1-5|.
CASSFSGGGQPQHF
TGTGCCAGCAGTTTTTCGGGCGGAGGCCAGCCCCAGCATTTT
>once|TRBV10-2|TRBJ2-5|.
CASRTGRGAQETQYF
TGCGCCAGCAGAACAGGGCGAGGGGCCCAAGAGACCCAGTACTTC
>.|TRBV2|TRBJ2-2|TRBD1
CASNGRGQYSGELFF
TGCGCCAGCAACGGCAGGGGGCAGTATAGCGGGGAGCTGTTTTTT
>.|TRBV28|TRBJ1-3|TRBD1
CASRPQGARDGNTIYF
TGTGCCAGCAGGCCCCAGGGGGCGCGGGATGGAAACACCATATATTTT